This passage covers 27 T cell receptor beta chains from one sample sequenced in a study of T cell changes during pregnancy in multiple sclerosis (dated by TCRdb to between 2018 and 2021). Library construction relied on the immunoSEQ multiplex PCR assay. TCRdb's version of the immuneACCESS table is confined to in-frame rearrangements and falls short of the full clone set. An unresolved V gene accounts for under half of the shortfall where checked; the remainder is of unknown origin. This sample comprises about 83,000 clones, roughly 96% of them detected only once. Around 1% of the sample is taken by the ten largest. Specimen: peripheral blood, collected in the second trimester of pregnancy. These TCRs come from a female donor with multiple sclerosis, enrolled in a pregnancy study.

The V gene is TRBV5-1, the J gene TRBJ2-3, with 10 bases matching TRBD1. Germline CDR1 is SGHRS and CDR2 is YFSETQ. The CDR3 has 15 residues. J gave up 7 bases and V 4 bases, and 9 bases lay outside the gene matches. The CDR3 sequence: CASSDRQGALNTQYF. The CDR3 bases are TGCGCCAGCAGCGACAGACAGGGGGCCTTAAATACGCAGTATTTT.

CDR3 protein: CASSLLGRLNTEAFF. For the CDR3, the DNA is TGTGCCAGCAGCTTACTGGGCCGGCTTAACACTGAAGCTTTCTTT. The chain employs TRBV11-2 and TRBJ1-1; D uncertain. V shed 2 bases and J shed 2 bases, with 12 bases lying between them. This CDR3 has 15 amino acids. Germline CDR1 reads SGHAT; CDR2 reads FQNNGV. The full variable domain, its missing parts supplied by reference TRBV11-2 and TRBJ1-1, is EAGVAQSPRYKIIEKRQSVAFWCNPISGHATLYWYQQILGQGPKLLIQFQNNGVVDDSQLPKDRFSAERLKGVDSTLKIQPAKLEDSAVYLCASSLLGRLNTEAFFGQGTRLTVV.

The chain carries TRBV27 and TRBJ2-1; TRBD2 matches 7 bases. The V gene's germline CDR1 is MNHEY and CDR2 SMNVEV (reference sequence). V trimming: 3 bases; J trimming: 0 bases; junction bases outside the gene matches: 2. The CDR3 has 15 amino acids. This chain's CDR3 is CASSLGGSSYNEQFF. The CDR3 coding sequence is TGTGCCAGCAGTTTGGGCGGGAGCTCCTACAATGAGCAGTTCTTC.

The rearrangement uses TRBV9 and TRBJ2-5; unclear D gene. Germline V CDR1 and CDR2: SGDLS, YYNGEE. CDR3 length: 16 amino acids. Trimming shortened V by 0 bases and J by 3 bases, and 15 bases separated the two germline ends. The DNA for the CDR3 is TGTGCCAGCAGCGTAGCTTTAGAGCTGGGCGAAGAGACCCAGTACTTC. Its translation: CASSVALELGEETQYF.

J is TRBJ1-4 and V is TRBV5-5; the match to TRBD1 covers 8 bases. V lost 5 bases to trimming and J lost 2 bases; unmatched junction nucleotides: 5. The germline V gene encodes CDR1 SGHKS and CDR2 YYEKEE (reference sequence). This CDR3 has 15 amino acids. The CDR3 DNA reads TGTGCCAGCAGGTTTCGGACAGGGACTAATGAAAAACTGTTTTTT. Translation: CASRFRTGTNEKLFF.

CDR3 sequence (DNA): TGTGCCTGGAGTGCCCTCTCTAGCGCGGTCGGGGAGCTGTTTTTT. Translating it yields CAWSALSSAVGELFF. This sequence joins TRBV30 and TRBJ2-2, with D possibly being TRBD2 (6 bases). The germline V gene encodes CDR1 GTSNPN and CDR2 SVGIG (reference sequence). V dropped 1 base and J dropped 7 bases, with 16 bases sitting between them. The CDR3 contains 15 residues.

This clone was recorded once. The chain carries TRBV5-1 and TRBJ2-3; 7 bases line up with TRBD2. In germline, CDR1 is SGHRS, CDR2 YFSETQ. With V trimmed by 0 bases and J by 5 bases, 12 bases remained unmatched. The CDR3 length is 17 residues. CDR3 amino acids: CASSLASLGRLGDTQYF. CDR3 nucleotide sequence: TGCGCCAGCAGCTTGGCCAGCCTCGGGAGGCTGGGAGATACGCAGTATTTT. The whole variable domain, filled in from reference TRBV5-1 and TRBJ2-3, reads KAGVTQTPRYLIKTRGQQVTLSCSPISGHRSVSWYQQTPGQGLQFLFEYFSETQRNKGNFPGRFSGRQFSNSRSEMNVSTLELGDSALYLCASSLASLGRLGDTQYFGPGTRLTVL.

V gene TRBV5-5 combines with J gene TRBJ2-7; TRBD2 matches 10 bases. The CDR3 extends over 16 amino acids. The junction had 7 bases not matched to a gene; V was cut back by 0 bases and J by 4 bases. From germline, CDR1 is SGHKS and CDR2 YYEKEE (reference sequence). Here the CDR3 reads CASSLGVSGRGYEQYF. The CDR3 DNA reads as TGTGCCAGCAGCTTGGGGGTGAGCGGGAGGGGATACGAGCAGTACTTC.

This clone was found once. This chain uses TRBV6-1 with TRBJ2-7, with 8 bases aligning to TRBD1. With V trimmed by 3 bases and J by 2 bases, 6 bases remained unmatched. This CDR3 comprises 15 residues. Germline V gives CDR1 MNHNS, CDR2 SASEGT. The CDR3 DNA is TGTGCCAGCAGTGAGGGGGACAGGAACCCCTACGAGCAGTACTTC. Translation gives CASSEGDRNPYEQYF.

The chain couples TRBV19 to TRBJ2-1; 16 bases fit TRBD2. Germline V gene data show CDR1 as LNHDA and CDR2 as SQIVND (reference sequence). V shed 7 bases, J shed 7 bases, and the junction held 10 bases outside the gene matches. The length of the CDR3 is 17 residues. In DNA form, the CDR3 reads TGTGCCAGTATCCCCACTTCGGGACTAGCGGGAGGGAATGAGCAGTTCTTC. Its translation is CASIPTSGLAGGNEQFF.

The chain employs TRBV29-1 and TRBJ2-7, with TRBD2 matching over 7 bases. Trimming at V came to 6 bases and at J to 2 bases, leaving 10 bases not matched to a gene. The CDR3 is made up of 14 amino acids. The germline CDR1 and CDR2 sequences are SQVTM and ANQGSEA. The CDR3 sequence is CSVTLGREPYEQYF. DNA for the CDR3: TGCAGCGTAACCTTGGGGCGGGAGCCCTACGAGCAGTACTTC.

J is TRBJ2-1 and V is TRBV7-9; 8 nucleotides agree with TRBD2. The junction had 7 bases not matched to a gene; V was cut back by 5 bases and J by 4 bases. Germline CDR1 reads SEHNR; CDR2 reads FQNEAQ (reference sequence). The length of the CDR3 is 15 residues. The CDR3 sequence is CASSHLAGRYNEQFF. DNA for the CDR3: TGTGCCAGCAGCCACCTAGCGGGCCGTTACAATGAGCAGTTCTTC.

This chain links TRBV10-3 with TRBJ2-7; D unclear. V was clipped by 2 bases and J by 6 bases, with 8 bases between them. The germline CDR1 and CDR2 sequences are ENHRY and SYGVKD. This CDR3 has 12 amino acids. In nucleotides, the CDR3 is TGTGCCATCAGTGAGGTCAGAGGCGAGCAGTACTTC. This gives the protein CAISEVRGEQYF.

The rearrangement joins TRBV19 to TRBJ2-7; the match to TRBD2 covers 8 bases. This CDR3 spans 14 amino acids. With 2 bases clipped from V and 2 bases from J, the junction kept 2 bases outside the gene matches. The germline CDR1 and CDR2 sequences are LNHDA and SQIVND (reference sequence). The CDR3 region is CASSISGRAYEQYF. CDR3 sequence (DNA): TGTGCCAGTAGTATATCCGGGAGGGCCTACGAGCAGTACTTC.

The genes are TRBV6-4 and TRBJ2-1; the match to TRBD2 covers 9 bases. Germline trimming cut 2 bases from V and 3 bases from J; bases unmatched to any gene: 2. This CDR3 region has 15 residues. CDR1 MRHNA and CDR2 SNTAGT come from the germline V gene. In DNA, the CDR3 is TGTGCCAGCAGTGACATAGCGGGAGACTACAATGAGCAGTTCTTC. Protein product: CASSDIAGDYNEQFF.

This clone was seen only once. The CDR3 nucleotides are TGTGCCAGCAGCGTAGGAGGTACGAACACTGAAGCTTTCTTT. This sequence encodes CASSVGGTNTEAFF. The rearrangement links TRBV9 to TRBJ1-1; D is unclear. Germline V gene lookup returns CDR1 SGDLS and CDR2 YYNGEE. Deletions cut 0 bases from V and 1 base from J, with 7 bases between. This CDR3 contains 14 residues.

V is TRBV14 and J is TRBJ2-3; 7 nucleotides line up with TRBD2. V trimming: 4 bases; J trimming: 1 base; junction bases outside the gene matches: 11. Germline CDR1 and CDR2: SGHDN and FVKESK. The CDR3 spans 17 residues. CDR3 sequence reads: CASSPKTSPVRTDTQYF. DNA of the CDR3: TGTGCCAGCAGCCCCAAGACTAGCCCAGTTCGCACAGATACGCAGTATTTT.

This clone has a single count. The chain recombines TRBV2 with TRBJ1-3, with D possibly being TRBD1 (5 bases). V lost 8 bases and J 0 bases, leaving 11 bases between the germline ends. This CDR3 region has 14 residues. The germline V gene encodes CDR1 SNHLY and CDR2 FYNNEI. CDR3 sequence (DNA): TGTGCCAGCGGGGCGGTACGCTCTGGAAACACCATATATTTT. This codes for CASGAVRSGNTIYF.

This clone was observed a single time. V usage is TRBV30 and J usage is TRBJ2-2, with TRBD2 as a possible D gene (6 bases). V was trimmed by 8 bases and J by 4 bases, leaving 11 bases between them. The CDR3 has 12 amino acids. Per germline, CDR1 GTSNPN and CDR2 SVGIG (reference sequence). CDR3 amino acids: CAGGVGTGELFF. In DNA, the CDR3 is TGTGCCGGCGGGGTAGGCACCGGGGAGCTGTTTTTT.

The chain recombines TRBV9 with TRBJ2-7, with D possibly matching TRBD2 (6 bases). Trimming took 3 bases from V and 3 from J, leaving 16 bases between them. Germline V CDR1 and CDR2: SGDLS, YYNGEE. The CDR3 has 15 residues. CDR3 residues: CASSGDIGLRYEQYF. DNA of the CDR3: TGTGCCAGCAGCGGCGACATCGGACTACGCTACGAGCAGTACTTC.

CDR3 bases: TGTGCCAGCAGTGGCATGGGCGGGGAGTACAATGAGCAGTTCTTC. This translates into CASSGMGGEYNEQFF. The rearrangement links TRBV6-1 to TRBJ2-1; tentatively, D is TRBD2 (6 bases). CDR3 length: 15 amino acids. The germline V gene has CDR1 MNHNS and CDR2 SASEGT. V dropped 4 bases and J dropped 4 bases, with 14 bases sitting between them.

The V and J genes are TRBV5-6 and TRBJ2-4; D is unclear. CDR1 and CDR2 from the germline V gene are SGHDT and YYEEEE. Trimming cost V 0 bases and J 5 bases, with 6 bases left between them. The CDR3 is made up of 13 amino acids. CDR3 amino acids: CASSLVQQNIQYF. The CDR3 bases are TGTGCCAGCAGCTTGGTACAGCAAAACATTCAGTACTTC.

The rearrangement joins TRBV5-1 to TRBJ2-5, with 9 bases fitting TRBD2. Germline V gives CDR1 SGHRS, CDR2 YFSETQ. The CDR3 is 13 residues long. Trimming took 8 bases from V and 2 from J; bases not matched to a gene: 4. CDR3 residues: CASAGLAQETQYF. Here the CDR3 DNA reads TGCGCCAGTGCCGGACTAGCGCAAGAGACCCAGTACTTC.

This sequence joins TRBV18 and TRBJ2-1; D not resolved. The germline V gene encodes CDR1 KGHSH and CDR2 LQKENI. The CDR3 consists of 15 residues. Trimming removed 2 bases at V and 6 bases at J, with 14 bases between. The CDR3 spells CASSPVLSRFNEQFF. The CDR3 DNA reads as TGTGCCAGCTCACCAGTCTTGTCCAGGTTCAATGAGCAGTTCTTC.

The rearrangement links TRBV4-1 to TRBJ1-4; D is uncertain. The length of the CDR3 is 14 residues. Per germline, CDR1 MGHRA and CDR2 YSYEKL. V lost 0 bases to trimming and J lost 8 bases, with 10 bases between them. The DNA for the CDR3 is TGCGCCAGCAGCCAAGATAGGAGAGGCGAAAAACTGTTTTTT. Encoded protein: CASSQDRRGEKLFF.

The CDR3 spells CASSLRTAPSTIHEAFF. In DNA form, the CDR3 reads TGTGCCAGCAGTCTCAGGACAGCTCCATCTACGATCCATGAAGCTTTCTTT. The rearrangement joins TRBV7-2 to TRBJ1-1, with D possibly being TRBD1 (6 bases). Germline V gene data show CDR1 as SGHTA and CDR2 as FQGNSA. This CDR3 comprises 17 residues. V shed 6 bases and J shed 7 bases, with 27 bases lying between them.

The genes are TRBV30 and TRBJ1-4, with no clear D. CDR1 is GTSNPN, CDR2 SVGIG, per germline (reference sequence). V was clipped by 5 bases and J by 2 bases, with 9 bases between them. The CDR3 totals 13 residues. The DNA of the CDR3 is TGTGCCTGGGGTGGGCAGACTAATGAAAAACTGTTTTTT. It yields the protein CAWGGQTNEKLFF.